This entry lists 17 T cell receptor beta chains sequenced from one sample in a study of radiation and T cells in renal cell carcinoma. Time point here: blood 2 weeks post-SBRT. Treatment indicated: 15 Gy SBRT to primary tumor, nephrectomy 4 weeks later. Libraries were prepared by immunoSEQ multiplex PCR; TCRdb keeps only in-frame clonotypes and omits some of them. The sample comprises 60,000 to 80,000 clones, over 80% of which are singletons, and approximately 6% rests with the top ten. Sequenced material: blood, taken from a patient whose treatment included radiotherapy and nephrectomy. These receptor sequences come from a man between 60 and 75 years old with renal cell carcinoma.

The chain is built from TRBV5-4 and TRBJ2-3; a weak D match, TRBD1 (5 bases). V shed 1 base and J shed 5 bases, with 11 bases lying between them. Germline V gene data show CDR1 as SGHNT and CDR2 as YYREEE (reference sequence). The CDR3 covers 14 residues. The CDR3 DNA sequence: TGTGCCAGCAGCTTGCGCAGGGCTGAAGATACGCAGTATTTT. Protein product: CASSLRRAEDTQYF.

This rearrangement joins TRBV27 to TRBJ2-2; TRBD1 or TRBD2 may be the D gene (6 bases each). Germline V lookup: CDR1 MNHEY, CDR2 SMNVEV (reference sequence). CDR3 size: 15 residues. V lost 6 bases and J lost 1, with 12 bases in between. CDR3 region: CASRGGIWNTGELFF. In DNA form, the CDR3 reads TGTGCCAGCAGAGGGGGGATATGGAACACCGGGGAGCTGTTTTTT.

This chain joins TRBV6-5 and TRBJ1-5, with D unclear. V was pared by 6 bases and J by 0 bases, with 12 bases between. This CDR3 has 15 residues. The germline CDR1 and CDR2 sequences are MNHEY and SVGAGI. The CDR3, as DNA: TGTGCCAGCAGATTAACAGAGAATAGCAATCAGCCCCAGCATTTT. This translates into CASRLTENSNQPQHF.

The chain has TRBV27 and TRBJ1-2; no definite D call. The CDR3 contains 14 residues. Trimming removed 6 bases from V and 4 bases from J, with 15 bases in between. Per germline, CDR1 MNHEY and CDR2 SMNVEV (reference sequence). CDR3 bases: TGTGCCAGCAGACCCGCAGCTCGGGCCTATGGCTACACCTTC. This sequence encodes CASRPAARAYGYTF.

V is TRBV19 and J is TRBJ2-2; 7 bases fit TRBD1. The CDR3 has 14 residues. The V and J ends lost 4 bases and 4 bases, in that order; junction bases with no gene match: 3. Germline V gives CDR1 LNHDA, CDR2 SQIVND (reference sequence). This CDR3 reads CASSTDRSTGELFF. CDR3 DNA sequence: TGTGCCAGTAGTACGGACAGGTCCACCGGGGAGCTGTTTTTT. The full variable domain, in which reference TRBV19 and TRBJ2-2 provide the parts outside the CDR3, is DGGITQSPKYLFRKEGQNVTLSCEQNLNHDAMYWYRQDPGQGLRLIYYSQIVNDFQKGDIAEGYSVSREKKESFPLTVTSAQKNPTAFYLCASSTDRSTGELFFGEGSRLTVL.

V gene TRBV4-1 combines with J gene TRBJ1-2, with D unclear. The CDR3 has 12 amino acids. The V gene's germline CDR1 is MGHRA and CDR2 YSYEKL. V lost 0 bases and J lost 9, with 8 bases in between. For the CDR3, the DNA is TGCGCCAGCAGCCAAGAGGAGGGCCGCTACACCTTC. This gives the protein CASSQEEGRYTF.

This clone was detected only a few times. This chain links TRBV7-2 with TRBJ2-1; D is perhaps TRBD1 (5 bases). Looked up from germline, CDR1 is SGHTA and CDR2 is FQGNSA. The CDR3 consists of 14 residues. V was pared by 2 bases and J by 6 bases, with 11 bases between. This CDR3 is CASSLWRQTNEQFF. CDR3 coding DNA: TGTGCCAGCAGCTTATGGCGACAGACCAATGAGCAGTTCTTC.

J is TRBJ2-3 and V is TRBV28; a possible D gene is TRBD1 (5 bases). The CDR3 covers 13 residues. The V end was cut by 8 bases, the J end by 5 bases, with 14 bases between. Germline CDR1 MDHEN, CDR2 SYDVKM. The CDR3 DNA follows: TGTGCCAGCGGGGCAGGGTCGGTAGATACGCAGTATTTT. Its protein is CASGAGSVDTQYF.

The CDR3 region has the DNA TGCGCCAGCAGCTTGGGGAGTGGTCCCTACGAGCAGTACTTC. This codes for CASSLGSGPYEQYF. The chain combines TRBV5-1 with TRBJ2-7; D gene unclear. Germline-derived CDR1 and CDR2 are SGHRS and YFSETQ. The CDR3 is 14 amino acids. Trimming took off 0 bases at V and 2 bases at J, with 9 bases between the two ends.

V and J are TRBV4-1 and TRBJ1-1, with 9 bases that match TRBD1. Germline-derived CDR1 and CDR2 are MGHRA and YSYEKL. The J segment lost 1 base and the V segment lost 4 bases, leaving 7 bases of the junction unmatched. The CDR3 length is 16 residues. The CDR3 region is CASSPGQGIRNTEAFF. In DNA form, the CDR3 reads TGCGCCAGCAGCCCTGGACAGGGGATAAGGAACACTGAAGCTTTCTTT.

The V and J genes are TRBV7-8 and TRBJ2-5, with D possibly being TRBD2 (5 bases). The germline V gene has CDR1 SGHVS and CDR2 FQNEAQ. V shed 6 bases and J shed 7 bases, with 15 bases lying between them. The CDR3 is 13 residues long. CDR3 DNA sequence: TGTGCCAGCAGTTCCCCGAGGACTGGGACCCAGTACTTC. Its translation: CASSSPRTGTQYF.

J is TRBJ1-4 and V is TRBV28; 8 nucleotides line up with TRBD1. The junction had 6 bases not matched to a gene; V was cut back by 8 bases and J by 1 base. Germline loops: CDR1 MDHEN, CDR2 SYDVKM. There are 15 residues in the CDR3. The CDR3 nucleotides read TGTGCCAGCGGAGCGACAGGGGTAACTAATGAAAAACTGTTTTTT. Translating gives CASGATGVTNEKLFF.

The chain combines TRBV7-8 with TRBJ2-5, with TRBD2 matching 11 bases. Trimming at V came to 5 bases and at J to 3 bases, leaving 5 bases not matched to a gene. Germline V CDR1 and CDR2: SGHVS, FQNEAQ. The CDR3 extends over 15 amino acids. The CDR3 here is CASSLGTSGEETQYF. The CDR3, as DNA: TGTGCCAGCAGCCTTGGGACTAGCGGTGAAGAGACCCAGTACTTC.

The chain recombines TRBV7-9 with TRBJ2-2; D call uncertain. CDR3 length equals 15 residues. The V gene lost 6 bases and the J gene lost 5 bases, with 16 bases spanning the gap. Germline-derived CDR1 and CDR2 are SEHNR and FQNEAQ (reference sequence). This chain's CDR3 is CASRRTETSTGELFF. In DNA, the CDR3 is TGTGCCAGCAGGAGGACCGAGACGAGTACCGGGGAGCTGTTTTTT.

In its sample, this clone was seen a few times. The genes are TRBV7-9 and TRBJ1-1, with TRBD1 matching 10 bases. V shed 11 bases and J 4 bases; nucleotides not matched to a gene: 13. The CDR3 sequence is 15 residues long. Looked up from germline, CDR1 is SEHNR and CDR2 is FQNEAQ (reference sequence). CDR3: CAGTGTGEGTTEAFF. The CDR3 region has the DNA TGTGCCGGAACCGGGACAGGGGAGGGGACCACTGAAGCTTTCTTT.

CDR3 bases: TGTGCCAGCAGTGATGTGGGACTAGTAGGCAATGAGCAGTTCTTC. Protein product: CASSDVGLVGNEQFF. V is TRBV6-1 and J is TRBJ2-1; TRBD2 aligns across 8 bases. V was clipped by 3 bases and J by 6 bases; unmatched bases: 7. Germline V gene sequence: CDR1 MNHNS, CDR2 SASEGT. The CDR3 is 15 amino acids.

A word on this clone: This sample also contains other DNA sequences that code for the same CDR3. The gene calls are TRBV5-1 and TRBJ1-3; D is undetermined. The CDR3 contains 14 residues. Germline-derived CDR1 and CDR2 are SGHRS and YFSETQ. Trimming removed 0 bases at V and 0 bases at J, with 4 bases between. This CDR3 reads CASSLGVSGNTIYF. The CDR3 region has the DNA TGCGCCAGCAGCTTGGGGGTCTCTGGAAACACCATATATTTT.